Sequencing of this TCR beta chain was carried out in a study of CD4+ T cells in melanoma. The study's findings and limits: In melanoma, neoantigen-specific CD4+ T cells reportedly differed in differentiation state. CD8+ T cell, macrophage and B cell function reportedly correlated with neoantigen-specific CD4+ T cells.

V was clipped by 4 bases and J by 4 bases, with 5 bases between them. The CDR3 length is 12 residues. Germline V gene sequence: CDR1 MNHNY, CDR2 SVGAGI (reference sequence). Comments on this clone: Its antigen is unidentified.

Here immunoSEQ multiplex PCR was the method, and the copy in TCRdb shows in-frame clones only, minus some. The sample holds 15,000 or so clones, approximately 76% seen once. This TCR came from a human donor with melanoma. Sample: cells from a culture (not recorded whether cultured in vitro). The chain uses TRBV6-6 and TRBJ1-5; D unclear. The CDR3: CASSFKNQPQHF. CDR3 in DNA: TGTGCCAGCAGTTTTAAGAATCAGCCCCAGCATTTT.